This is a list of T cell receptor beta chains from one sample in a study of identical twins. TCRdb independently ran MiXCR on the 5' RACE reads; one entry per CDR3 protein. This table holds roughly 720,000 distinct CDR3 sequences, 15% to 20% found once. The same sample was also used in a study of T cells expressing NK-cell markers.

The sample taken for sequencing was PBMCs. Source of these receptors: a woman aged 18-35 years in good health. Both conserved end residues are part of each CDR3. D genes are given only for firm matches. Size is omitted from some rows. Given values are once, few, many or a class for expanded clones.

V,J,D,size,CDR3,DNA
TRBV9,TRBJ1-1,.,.,CASSVLPISAGGTEAFF,TGTGCCAGCAGCGTGCTCCCAATCAGTGCCGGGGGCACTGAAGCTTTCTTT
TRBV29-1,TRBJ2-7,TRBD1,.,CSVAAQGYLNEQYF,TGCAGCGTTGCCGCACAGGGGTATCTCAACGAGCAGTACTTC
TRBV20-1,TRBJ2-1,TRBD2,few,CSARVSSGSSYNEQFF,TGCAGTGCTAGAGTGTCTAGCGGCTCCTCCTACAATGAGCAGTTCTTC
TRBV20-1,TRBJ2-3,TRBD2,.,CSATSGTGDTQYF,TGCAGTGCTACCAGCGGGACCGGAGATACGCAGTATTTT
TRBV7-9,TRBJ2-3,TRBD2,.,CALSKPSGSLADTQYF,TGTGCCCTGTCTAAACCTAGCGGGAGTCTCGCAGATACGCAGTATTTT
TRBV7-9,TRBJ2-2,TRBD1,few,CASSSQSTGTGELFF,TGTGCCAGCAGCTCGCAGTCGACAGGGACCGGGGAGCTGTTTTTT
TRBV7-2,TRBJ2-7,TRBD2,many,CASSLARVAGVNYEQYF,TGTGCCAGCAGCTTAGCGCGGGTAGCGGGGGTCAATTACGAGCAGTACTTC
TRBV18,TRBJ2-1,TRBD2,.,CASSPLTSGRDNEQFF,TGTGCCAGCTCACCCCTCACTAGCGGGAGGGACAATGAGCAGTTCTTC
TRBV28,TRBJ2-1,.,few,CASSSAPNEQFF,TGTGCCAGCAGTTCTGCACCTAATGAGCAGTTCTTC
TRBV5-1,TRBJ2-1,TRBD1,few,CASSPGTGGPSNEQFF,TGCGCCAGCAGCCCAGGGACAGGTGGCCCCTCCAATGAGCAGTTCTTC
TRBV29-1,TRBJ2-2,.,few,CSVGSGGATGELFF,TGCAGCGTTGGGAGTGGCGGGGCCACCGGGGAGCTGTTTTTT
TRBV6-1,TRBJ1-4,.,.,CASSESYRGDEKLFF,TGTGCCAGCAGCGAGTCCTACCGGGGCGATGAAAAACTGTTTTTT
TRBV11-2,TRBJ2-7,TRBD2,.,CASSLVAQPYTSVVYYEQYF,TGTGCCAGCAGCTTAGTTGCCCAACCCTACACTAGCGTAGTTTACTACGAGCAGTACTTC
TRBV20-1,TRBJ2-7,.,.,CSASSSGLLGEQYF,TGCAGTGCTAGCTCGTCCGGCCTGCTGGGGGAGCAGTACTTC
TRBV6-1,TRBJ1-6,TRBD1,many,CASRGQLNSPLHF,TGTGCCAGCAGGGGACAGCTTAATTCACCCCTCCACTTT
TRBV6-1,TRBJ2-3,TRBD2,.,CASSALAGELNTQYF,TGTGCCAGCAGCGCCCTAGCGGGAGAGTTGAATACGCAGTATTTT
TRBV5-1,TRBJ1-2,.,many,CASSLDRNYGYTF,TGTGCCAGCAGCTTAGACAGGAACTATGGCTACACCTTC
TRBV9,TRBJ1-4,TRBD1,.,CASSVSGQGAEKLFF,TGTGCCAGCAGCGTCTCTGGACAGGGGGCTGAAAAACTGTTTTTT
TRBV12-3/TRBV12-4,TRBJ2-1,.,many,CASSFAGLVNEQFF,TGTGCCAGCAGTTTCGCGGGCTTGGTGAATGAGCAGTTCTTC
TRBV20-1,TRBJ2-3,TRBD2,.,CSAKLAGATDTQYF,TGCAGTGCCAAACTAGCGGGGGCTACAGATACGCAGTATTTT
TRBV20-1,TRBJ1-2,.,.,CSVTGLHGYTF,TGCAGTGTTACAGGGTTGCATGGCTACACCTTC
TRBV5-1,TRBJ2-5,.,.,CASSLAMGGFREETQYF,TGCGCCAGCAGCTTGGCCATGGGTGGTTTTCGGGAAGAGACCCAGTACTTC
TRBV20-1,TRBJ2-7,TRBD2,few,CSARAPGLAGAEQYF,TGCAGTGCTAGAGCCCCCGGACTAGCGGGGGCCGAGCAGTACTTC
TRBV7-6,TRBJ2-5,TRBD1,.,CASSLWGQGETQYF,TGTGCCAGCAGCTTATGGGGACAGGGAGAGACCCAGTACTTC
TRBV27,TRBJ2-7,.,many,CASSRDRRNLYEQYF,TGTGCCAGCAGTCGGGACCGCCGAAACCTCTACGAGCAGTACTTC
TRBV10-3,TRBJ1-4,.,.,CAISEGTTNEKLFF,TGTGCCATCAGTGAGGGGACCACGAATGAAAAACTGTTTTTT
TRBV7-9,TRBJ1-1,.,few,CASRSRQVPLKAFF,TGTGCCAGCAGGAGCAGACAGGTCCCTCTGAAAGCTTTCTTT
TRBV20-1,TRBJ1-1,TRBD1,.,CSARGRQGEAFF,TGCAGTGCTAGAGGCCGACAGGGTGAAGCTTTCTTT
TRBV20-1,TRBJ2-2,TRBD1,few,CSAQNSGGTGELFF,TGCAGTGCCCAAAACTCAGGGGGCACCGGGGAGCTGTTTTTT
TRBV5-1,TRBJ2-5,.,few,CASSLEVRQETQYF,TGCGCCAGCAGCTTGGAAGTCAGACAAGAGACCCAGTACTTC
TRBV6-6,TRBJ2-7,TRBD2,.,CASRTSNEQYF,TGTGCCAGCCGGACTAGCAACGAGCAGTACTTC
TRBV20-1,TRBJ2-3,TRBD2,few,CSAELAGGEDTQYF,TGCAGTGCGGAACTAGCGGGGGGTGAAGATACGCAGTATTTT
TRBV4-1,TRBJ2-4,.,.,CASSPLGPAKNIQYF,TGCGCCAGCAGCCCCTTGGGGCCGGCCAAAAACATTCAGTACTTC
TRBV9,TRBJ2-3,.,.,CASSATDLAVIDTQYF,TGTGCCAGCAGCGCAACAGACTTAGCCGTAATAGATACGCAGTATTTT
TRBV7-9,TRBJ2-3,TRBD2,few,CASSRLAGGPPDTQYF,TGTGCCAGCAGTCGACTAGCGGGAGGGCCCCCAGATACGCAGTATTTT
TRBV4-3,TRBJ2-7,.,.,CASSQERRESSYEQYF,TGCGCCAGCAGCCAAGAAAGACGGGAGTCGTCCTACGAGCAGTACTTC
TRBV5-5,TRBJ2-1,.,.,CASSFYLSPPYNEQFF,TGTGCCAGCAGCTTCTATCTATCTCCGCCCTACAATGAGCAGTTCTTC
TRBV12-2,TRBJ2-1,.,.,CASRPNSWDGNNEQFF,TGTGCAAGTCGCCCAAACTCGTGGGACGGTAACAATGAGCAGTTCTTC
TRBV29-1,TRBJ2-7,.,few,CSVVRQGSNYEQYF,TGCAGCGTTGTTAGGCAGGGCTCAAATTACGAGCAGTACTTC
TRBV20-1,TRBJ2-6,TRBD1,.,CSASTGVGGANVLTF,TGCAGTGCTAGTACAGGGGTTGGTGGGGCCAACGTCCTGACTTTC
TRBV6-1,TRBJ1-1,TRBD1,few,CASTALDRVRGTEAFF,TGTGCCAGCACCGCCCTGGACAGGGTCCGTGGGACTGAAGCTTTCTTT
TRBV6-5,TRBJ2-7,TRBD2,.,CASSYAASGAGQYF,TGTGCCAGCAGTTACGCGGCTAGCGGGGCCGGGCAGTACTTC
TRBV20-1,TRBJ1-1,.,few,CGGVGNTEAFF,TGCGGAGGGGTCGGGAACACTGAAGCTTTCTTT
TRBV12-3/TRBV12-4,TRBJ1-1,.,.,CASSSFDSTGNTEAFF,TGTGCCAGCAGTTCATTCGACAGTACGGGTAACACTGAAGCTTTCTTT
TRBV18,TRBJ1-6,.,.,CASSPAQGSPLHF,TGTGCCAGCTCACCAGCGCAGGGGTCACCCCTCCACTTT
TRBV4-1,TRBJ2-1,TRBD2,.,CASSAGTNDNEQFF,TGCGCCAGCAGCGCCGGGACTAACGACAATGAGCAGTTCTTC
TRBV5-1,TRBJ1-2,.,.,CASSSTFTANYGYTF,TGCGCCAGCAGCTCTACCTTTACAGCGAACTATGGCTACACCTTC
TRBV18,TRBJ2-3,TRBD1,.,CASSPPGQGSTDTQYF,TGTGCCAGCTCACCTCCTGGACAGGGGTCCACAGATACGCAGTATTTT
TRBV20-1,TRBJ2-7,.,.,CSARDEQGGYEQYF,TGCAGTGCTAGAGATGAGCAGGGTGGTTACGAGCAGTACTTC
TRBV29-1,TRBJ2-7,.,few,CSVGSWDTGEEQYF,TGCAGCGTTGGCTCCTGGGACACGGGAGAGGAGCAGTACTTC
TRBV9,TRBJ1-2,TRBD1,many,CASSVGVNRGYGYTF,TGTGCCAGCAGCGTAGGAGTCAACAGGGGGTATGGCTACACCTTC
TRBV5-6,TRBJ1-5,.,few,CASSLMGRNQPQHF,TGTGCCAGCAGCTTAATGGGGCGCAATCAGCCCCAGCATTTT
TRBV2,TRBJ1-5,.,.,CASSEGRSTQPQHF,TGTGCCAGCAGTGAGGGGCGGTCGACTCAGCCCCAGCATTTT
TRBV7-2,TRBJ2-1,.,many,CASSLGTLNEQFF,TGTGCCAGCAGTTTAGGGACGCTAAATGAGCAGTTCTTC
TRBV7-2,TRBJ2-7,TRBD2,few,CASSQAGGPYEQYF,TGTGCCAGCAGTCAGGCGGGAGGGCCCTACGAGCAGTACTTC